This T cell receptor beta chain was captured by sequencing in a study of molecular identifiers for immune sequencing clone quantification. The authors built bulk TCR libraries by previously described methods with listed TCR primers. TCRdb reanalysed the PCR reads using MiXCR and keeps one entry per CDR3 protein. Here the sample spans about 640,000 distinct CDR3 sequences, 20% being singletons. Sorting isolated naive CD8 T cells as CD8+CD4-CCR7+CD45RA+ events. Germline CDR1 MNHEY, CDR2 SVGEGT. This CDR3 region has 13 residues. V gave up 1 base and J gave up 8 bases, with 9 bases separating them. The sequence was obtained from a human donor in good health. Some libraries in this study had Jurkat cell RNA spiked in. The J gene is TRBJ2-1, the V gene TRBV6-2 or TRBV6-3; D ambiguous. The sequenced sample consisted of naive CD8+ T cells from blood, with Jurkat cell RNA spiked in. The subset is: FACS-sorted CD8+CD4-CCR7+CD45RA+ naive T cells. The CDR3 here is CASSYLAFHEQFF. CDR3 sequence (DNA): TGTGCCAGCAGTTACTTGGCTTTCCATGAGCAGTTCTTC.